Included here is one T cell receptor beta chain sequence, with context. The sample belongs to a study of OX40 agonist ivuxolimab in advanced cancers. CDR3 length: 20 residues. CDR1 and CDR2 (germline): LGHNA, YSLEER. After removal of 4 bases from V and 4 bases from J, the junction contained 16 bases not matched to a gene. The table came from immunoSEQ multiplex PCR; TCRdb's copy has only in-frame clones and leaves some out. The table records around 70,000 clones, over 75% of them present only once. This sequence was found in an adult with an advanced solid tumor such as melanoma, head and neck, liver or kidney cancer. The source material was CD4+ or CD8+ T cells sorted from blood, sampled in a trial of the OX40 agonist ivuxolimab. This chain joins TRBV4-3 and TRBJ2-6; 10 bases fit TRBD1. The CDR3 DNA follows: TGCGCCAGCAGCCCGGAGTTGGGCAGACAGGGGGCGGGAGGGGCCAACGTCCTGACTTTC. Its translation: CASSPELGRQGAGGANVLTF.